This TCR beta chain stems from a study of regulatory T cells in long-lasting Graves disease. General study findings and limits: Persistent disease preferred TRBV28, TRBJ1-2 and TRBJ2-5.

Libraries of TCR beta came from iRepertoire HTBI primers plus Arm-PCR of CDR3 regions. TCRdb reanalysed the multiplex PCR reads using MiXCR and keeps one entry per CDR3 protein. The table lists hundreds of thousands of distinct CDR3 sequences, roughly 16% of them singletons, with 22% in the top ten. Many counts were recorded for this clonotype. Its antigen is unidentified. Germline-derived CDR1 and CDR2 are MGHRA and YSYEKL. The trim removed 0 bases at V and 4 bases at J, leaving 6 bases unmatched. CDR3 length equals 16 residues. Time point in this sample: newly diagnosed GD, antithyroid drugs for less than 3 months. Generation of the TCR library employed RNA extracted from PBMCs.

The TCR was taken from a female donor with Graves disease. The chain employs TRBV4-1 and TRBJ1-2; the match to TRBD1 covers 9 bases. The sequencing here drew on peripheral blood mononuclear cells (PBMCs), taken at new diagnosis, from a patient treated with antithyroid drugs. The DNA for the CDR3 is TGCGCCAGCAGCCAAGAGGGACAGGGTTGGGCCTATGGCTACACCTTC. Protein sequence: CASSQEGQGWAYGYTF.